This T cell receptor (beta chain) was captured in a study of identical twins. Germline V gene lookup returns CDR1 MNHEY and CDR2 SMNVEV (reference sequence). This CDR3 has 14 residues. Turning to this clonotype: Its antigen is unidentified.

The authors used template switching to add a universal primer site and gave cDNA unique molecular identifiers. Each CDR3 protein gets one entry after TCRdb re-called the 5' RACE reads with MiXCR. The data hold 1.5 million to 2 million distinct CDR3 sequences, with less than 35% observed a single time. Overall study findings and caveats: Shared out-of-frame alpha sequences (those common to twins) showed excess low generation probability. Cord blood's abundant beta clonotypes had fewer insertions, unlike memory repertoires. Models predicted too little out-of-frame TCR alpha sharing in monozygotic twins.

V gene TRBV27 combines with J gene TRBJ2-1, with 7 bases aligning to TRBD2. The tail of the sequence fits TRBJ2-7 better, so the J call may be wrong. This TCR came from a newborn girl in good health. Sequenced sample: cord blood. CDR3 DNA sequence: TGTGCCAGCAGTGGGGGACTACCCTACAATGAGCAGTACTTC. Protein product: CASSGGLPYNEQYF.